The 22 T cell receptor beta chains listed next were all sequenced from one sample in a study of OX40 agonist ivuxolimab in advanced cancers. Some clones are missing from TCRdb's copy, which holds only in-frame ones; the method was immunoSEQ multiplex PCR. The table includes tens of thousands of clones, over 75% detected once. The source material was CD4+ or CD8+ T cells sorted from blood, sampled in a trial of the OX40 agonist ivuxolimab. These receptors were obtained from an adult with an advanced solid tumor such as melanoma, head and neck, liver or kidney cancer.

The chain employs TRBV6-1 and TRBJ1-5, with TRBD1 as a possible D gene (6 bases). The length of the CDR3 is 14 residues. Trimming pared 3 bases from V and 4 bases from J, leaving 10 bases between. Per the germline V gene, CDR1 is MNHNS and CDR2 is SASEGT. The CDR3, as DNA: TGTGCCAGCAGTGAGAGGGGGGTTAATCAGCCCCAGCATTTT. Protein product: CASSERGVNQPQHF.

This clone was observed a single time. V gene TRBV7-9 combines with J gene TRBJ1-2; D uncertain. Trimming pared 3 bases from V and 0 bases from J, leaving 11 bases between. CDR1 is SEHNR, CDR2 FQNEAQ, per germline (reference sequence). This CDR3 is built from 15 residues. CDR3 DNA sequence: TGTGCCAGCAGCTTTGATTCCGTTTCTAACTATGGCTACACCTTC. Its translation: CASSFDSVSNYGYTF.

This clone was seen more than once but under ten times. This chain connects TRBV5-4 to TRBJ2-7; unclear D gene. V was cut by 0 bases and J by 2 bases, with 12 bases left in between. Germline lookup yields CDR1 SGHNT and CDR2 YYREEE (reference sequence). CDR3 size: 15 residues. This CDR3 is CASSLAGGRTYEQYF. The CDR3 nucleotides read TGTGCCAGCAGCTTGGCGGGTGGGCGCACCTACGAGCAGTACTTC.

This clone was seen a handful of times. Other DNA sequences within the sample encode an identical CDR3. This chain joins TRBV5-1 and TRBJ2-7; 11 bases match TRBD1. CDR1 and CDR2 (germline): SGHRS, YFSETQ. The junction had 9 bases not matched to a gene; V was cut back by 4 bases and J by 3 bases. The CDR3 contains 16 residues. In nucleotides, the CDR3 is TGCGCCAGCAGCACTCAAGGACAGGGGGCTTTCTACGAGCAGTACTTC. It encodes CASSTQGQGAFYEQYF.

This clone appeared a few times. The chain carries TRBV29-1 and TRBJ1-1; D not resolved. The CDR3 has 11 residues. CDR1 is SQVTM and CDR2 is ANQGSEA in the germline V gene. V was clipped by 4 bases and J by 4 bases, with 7 bases between them. The CDR3: CSVGMGTEAFF. CDR3 coding DNA: TGCAGCGTTGGGATGGGCACTGAAGCTTTCTTT.

The CDR3, as DNA: TGTGCCAGCAGCTCCACATCCTACGAGCAGTACTTC. As protein: CASSSTSYEQYF. The rearrangement uses TRBV7-2 and TRBJ2-7; no clear D gene. V was shortened by 4 bases and J by 1 base, with 5 bases between the two germline ends. Germline V gene sequence: CDR1 SGHTA, CDR2 FQGNSA. The CDR3 is 12 residues long.

The rearrangement uses TRBV10-2 and TRBJ2-2, with unresolved D. Trimming shortened V by 8 bases and J by 4 bases, and 11 bases separated the two germline ends. CDR1 is WSHSY, CDR2 SAAADI, per germline. The CDR3 spans 13 residues. The CDR3 coding sequence is TGCGCCAGCTCGGACCTACTCACCGGGGAGCTGTTTTTT. This gives the protein CASSDLLTGELFF.

The chain joins TRBV7-9 to TRBJ2-3; 10 nucleotides align to TRBD1. From germline, CDR1 is SEHNR and CDR2 FQNEAQ (reference sequence). V was pared by 5 bases and J by 3 bases, with 5 bases of the junction left unmatched. The CDR3 runs 15 residues. CDR3 loop: CASSTGQGMTDTQYF. The CDR3 region has the DNA TGTGCCAGCAGCACGGGACAGGGGATGACAGATACGCAGTATTTT.

The chain recombines TRBV5-1 with TRBJ2-3, with TRBD2 identical over 10 bases. The CDR3 contains 19 residues. The germline V gene encodes CDR1 SGHRS and CDR2 YFSETQ. V lost 4 bases and J lost 1; bases outside the gene matches: 15. DNA of the CDR3: TGCGCCAGCAGCCCTTGGGGAGCGGGAGGGCCTATCGGCACAGATACGCAGTATTTT. Translated, it gives CASSPWGAGGPIGTDTQYF.

This clone has just a few counts. This rearrangement joins TRBV28 to TRBJ2-2; either TRBD1 or TRBD2 may fit D (5 bases each). Germline loops: CDR1 MDHEN, CDR2 SYDVKM. The V end lost 10 bases, the J end lost 4 bases, and 19 bases lay between the germline ends. This CDR3 spans 15 amino acids. CDR3 residues: CATSRGGAGTGELFF. The DNA for the CDR3 is TGTGCCACCTCTCGGGGTGGGGCGGGCACCGGGGAGCTGTTTTTT.

V and J are TRBV5-1 and TRBJ2-2; 7 bases align to TRBD1. CDR1 and CDR2 from the germline V gene are SGHRS and YFSETQ. This CDR3 contains 16 residues. With V trimmed by 4 bases and J by 1 base, 7 bases remained unmatched. The CDR3 is CASSPTGSKNTGELFF. In DNA form, the CDR3 reads TGCGCCAGCAGCCCGACAGGGTCCAAGAACACCGGGGAGCTGTTTTTT.

This clone was seen only a few times. The gene calls are TRBV28 and TRBJ2-2; TRBD2 might be the D (6 bases). Germline assignment: CDR1 MDHEN and CDR2 SYDVKM. This CDR3 is 12 amino acids long. The germline V and J ends were trimmed by 11 bases and 4 bases, with 11 bases remaining between them. The CDR3, as DNA: TGTGCCGCTGGGGGGAGCACCGGGGAGCTGTTTTTT. It yields the protein CAAGGSTGELFF.

The chain recombines TRBV7-9 with TRBJ2-3, with no clear D. Germline V gene data show CDR1 as SEHNR and CDR2 as FQNEAQ (reference sequence). The CDR3 has 11 amino acids. Trimming stripped 3 bases from V and 6 bases from J, with 4 bases between. The CDR3 reads CASSFSDTQYF. For the CDR3, the DNA is TGTGCCAGCAGCTTCTCCGATACGCAGTATTTT.

This chain connects TRBV12-5 to TRBJ1-1, with 11 bases fitting TRBD1. The V gene's germline CDR1 is LGHNT and CDR2 FRNRAP. The V gene end was trimmed by 4 bases and the J gene end by 6 bases; junction bases not matched to a gene: 7. This CDR3 region has 15 residues. The DNA for the CDR3 is TGTGCTAGTGGTTCCTGGACAGGGGGCTTCGCTGAAGCTTTCTTT. Protein product: CASGSWTGGFAEAFF.

The chain employs TRBV29-1 and TRBJ2-3, with TRBD2 as a possible D gene (5 bases). The CDR3 is made up of 16 amino acids. Germline V gives CDR1 SQVTM, CDR2 ANQGSEA. V dropped 6 bases and J dropped 7 bases, with 26 bases sitting between them. The CDR3: CSVTPVYGIGLNTQYF. DNA for the CDR3: TGCAGCGTCACCCCCGTGTACGGGATCGGGTTGAATACGCAGTATTTT.

V and J are TRBV7-3 and TRBJ2-1; 7 bases align to TRBD2. The germline V gene encodes CDR1 SGHTA and CDR2 FQGTGA. Trimming cost V 5 bases and J 6 bases; bases outside gene matches: 19. The CDR3 runs 18 residues. CDR3 region: CASSTPPEAERGSNEQFF. CDR3 nucleotides: TGTGCCAGCAGCACTCCTCCGGAAGCCGAGCGGGGATCCAATGAGCAGTTCTTC.

The rearrangement links TRBV9 to TRBJ2-1; D is perhaps TRBD1 (6 bases). The CDR3 is 15 amino acids. Germline-derived CDR1 and CDR2 are SGDLS and YYNGEE. V gave up 0 bases and J gave up 0 bases, with 7 bases separating them. The CDR3 spells CASSVEQGSYNEQFF. The CDR3 DNA reads TGTGCCAGCAGCGTAGAACAGGGCTCCTACAATGAGCAGTTCTTC.

This clone came up once. V usage is TRBV11-3 and J usage is TRBJ2-7, with D uncertain. Germline V CDR1 and CDR2: SGHNT, YENEEA. Deletions cut 3 bases from V and 4 bases from J, with 22 bases between. This CDR3 has 17 amino acids. The CDR3 DNA follows: TGTGCCAGCAGCTTCAAGAGACTTAGCTCCAATGATTACGAGCAGTACTTC. Its protein is CASSFKRLSSNDYEQYF.

The V gene is TRBV19, the J gene TRBJ1-5; D is unresolved. V gave up 3 bases and J gave up 7 bases, with 7 bases separating them. Germline V gene sequence: CDR1 LNHDA, CDR2 SQIVND (reference sequence). CDR3 size: 12 residues. The CDR3 here is CASSIIGQPQHF. The CDR3 DNA reads as TGTGCCAGTAGTATCATCGGACAGCCCCAGCATTTT. The variable domain in full, with the rest retrieved from reference TRBV19 and TRBJ1-5, is DGGITQSPKYLFRKEGQNVTLSCEQNLNHDAMYWYRQDPGQGLRLIYYSQIVNDFQKGDIAEGYSVSREKKESFPLTVTSAQKNPTAFYLCASSIIGQPQHFGDGTRLSIL.

The genes are TRBV2 and TRBJ1-1, with 7 bases fitting TRBD1. Germline V gives CDR1 SNHLY, CDR2 FYNNEI. Germline trimming cut 4 bases from V and 4 bases from J; bases unmatched to any gene: 6. The CDR3 contains 14 residues. The CDR3 bases are TGTGCCAGCAGTGTGGAGGCAGGGGGCACTGAAGCTTTCTTT. Amino acids: CASSVEAGGTEAFF.

V and J are TRBV11-2 and TRBJ2-4; possibly TRBD1 for D (6 bases). CDR1 and CDR2 from the germline V gene are SGHAT and FQNNGV. Trimming left V 4 bases short and J 8 bases short, with 15 bases between. This CDR3 has 14 amino acids. DNA of the CDR3: TGTGCCAGCAGCTCCCGGCAGGGGAGAGACATTCAGTACTTC. This sequence encodes CASSSRQGRDIQYF.

This chain links TRBV6-5 with TRBJ2-3; no definite D call. Germline lookup yields CDR1 MNHEY and CDR2 SVGAGI. Deletions cut 6 bases from V and 9 bases from J, with 10 bases between. CDR3 size: 11 residues. DNA for the CDR3: TGTGCCAGCAGCCAAGGGCCCACGCAGTATTTT. Its translation is CASSQGPTQYF.